Shown below are 5 T cell receptor beta chains from a single sample sequenced in a study of human T cells and chemical hapten exposure. TCRdb used MiXCR to reprocess the RACE reads, holding one entry per CDR3 protein. The sample has approximately 95,000 distinct CDR3 sequences, around 10% seen once. The time point: patch test 2, 6 weeks after DPC sensitization. Sample treatment: therapeutic diphenylcyclopropenone sensitization with weekly scalp DPC. The sequencing used whole blood, collected in connection with sensitization to the hapten diphenylcyclopropenone (DPC). The origin of the receptors is a woman in her thirties or forties with alopecia areata. Some clones in this sample may be carry-over from other donors' samples.

The chain employs TRBV6-5 and TRBJ2-2; 8 positions agree with TRBD2. This CDR3 has 16 residues. The germline CDR1 and CDR2 sequences are MNHEY and SVGAGI. V lost 6 bases and J lost 8; bases outside the gene matches: 14. The CDR3 sequence is CASSYLSGGPLGELFF. CDR3 DNA: TGTGCCAGCAGCTACCTTTCGGGAGGGCCGTTAGGGGAGCTGTTTTTT.

This clonotype was seen at least ten times. V and J are TRBV20-1 and TRBJ2-7; 10 nucleotides align to TRBD2. The CDR3 has 13 amino acids. Germline V gives CDR1 DFQATT, CDR2 SNEGSKA (reference sequence). V lost 4 bases to trimming and J lost 0 bases; unmatched junction nucleotides: 0. CDR3 bases: TGCAGTGCTACTAGCGGGAGCTCCTACGAGCAGTACTTC. Translation gives CSATSGSSYEQYF.

This clonotype has ten or more counts. The rearrangement links TRBV13 to TRBJ2-5; 7 nucleotides agree with TRBD1. After removal of 4 bases from V and 2 bases from J, the junction contained 4 bases not matched to a gene. The CDR3 sequence is 14 residues long. Germline V lookup: CDR1 PRHDT, CDR2 FYEKMQ (reference sequence). The CDR3 region has the DNA TGTGCCAGCAGCTACGGGACAGTTCAAGAGACCCAGTACTTC. As protein: CASSYGTVQETQYF.

This clonotype was seen only a few times. This rearrangement joins TRBV7-2 to TRBJ2-5, with 8 bases identical to TRBD1. The CDR3 runs to 14 residues. Germline CDR1 is SGHTA and CDR2 is FQGNSA. Trimming removed 9 bases from V and 2 bases from J; junction bases left unmatched: 8. CDR3 sequence: CASSQGADQETQYF. Here the CDR3 DNA reads TGTGCCAGTTCTCAGGGGGCGGATCAAGAGACCCAGTACTTC.

This clonotype was seen a handful of times. The chain has TRBV11-2 and TRBJ2-5; maybe TRBD2 (6 bases). Germline CDR1 is SGHAT and CDR2 is FQNNGV. The V end lost 1 base, the J end lost 1 base, and 10 bases lay between the germline ends. CDR3 length equals 15 residues. The CDR3 loop is CASSLARTTQETQYF. The CDR3 DNA sequence: TGTGCCAGCAGCTTAGCCCGGACTACCCAAGAGACCCAGTACTTC.